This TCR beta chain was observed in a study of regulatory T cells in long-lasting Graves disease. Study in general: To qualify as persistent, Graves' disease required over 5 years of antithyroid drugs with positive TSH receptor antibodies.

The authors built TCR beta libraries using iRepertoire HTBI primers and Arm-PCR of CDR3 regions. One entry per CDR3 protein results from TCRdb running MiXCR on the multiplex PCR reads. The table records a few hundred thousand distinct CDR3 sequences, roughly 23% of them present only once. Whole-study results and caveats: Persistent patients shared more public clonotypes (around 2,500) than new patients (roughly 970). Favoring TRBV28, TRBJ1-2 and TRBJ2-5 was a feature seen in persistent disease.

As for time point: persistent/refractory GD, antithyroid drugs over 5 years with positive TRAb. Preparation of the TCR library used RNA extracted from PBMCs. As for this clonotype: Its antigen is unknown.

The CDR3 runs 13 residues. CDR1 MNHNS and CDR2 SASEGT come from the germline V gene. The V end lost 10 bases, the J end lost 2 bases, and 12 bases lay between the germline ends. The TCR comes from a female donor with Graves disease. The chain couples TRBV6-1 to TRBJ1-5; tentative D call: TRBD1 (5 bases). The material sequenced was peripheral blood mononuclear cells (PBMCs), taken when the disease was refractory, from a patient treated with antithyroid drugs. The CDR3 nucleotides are TGTGCCACCAGGGAGAATGGCAATCAGCCCCAGCATTTT. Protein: CATRENGNQPQHF.